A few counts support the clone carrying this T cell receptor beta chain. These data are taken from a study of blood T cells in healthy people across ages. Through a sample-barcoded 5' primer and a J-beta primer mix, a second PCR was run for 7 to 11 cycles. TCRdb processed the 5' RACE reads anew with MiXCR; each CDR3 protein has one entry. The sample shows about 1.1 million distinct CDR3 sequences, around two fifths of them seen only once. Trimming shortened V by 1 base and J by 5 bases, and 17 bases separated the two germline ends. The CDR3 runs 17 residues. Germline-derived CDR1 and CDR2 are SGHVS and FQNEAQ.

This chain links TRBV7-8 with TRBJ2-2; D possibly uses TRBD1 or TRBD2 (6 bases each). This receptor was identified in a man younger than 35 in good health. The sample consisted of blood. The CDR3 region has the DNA TGTGCCAGCAGCTTAGATGGAGGGGGAAGTGGTACCGGGGAGCTGTTTTTT. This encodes CASSLDGGGSGTGELFF.